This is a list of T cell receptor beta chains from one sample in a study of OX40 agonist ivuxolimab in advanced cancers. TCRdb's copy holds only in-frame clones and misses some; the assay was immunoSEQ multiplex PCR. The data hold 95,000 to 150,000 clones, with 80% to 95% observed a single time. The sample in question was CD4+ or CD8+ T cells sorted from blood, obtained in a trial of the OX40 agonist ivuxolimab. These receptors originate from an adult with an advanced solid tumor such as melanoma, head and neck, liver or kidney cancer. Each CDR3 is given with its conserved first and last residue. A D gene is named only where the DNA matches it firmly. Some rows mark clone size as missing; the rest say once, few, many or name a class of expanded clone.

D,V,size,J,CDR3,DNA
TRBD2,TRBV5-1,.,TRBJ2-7,CASSRDYYEQYF,TGCGCCAGCTCCAGGGACTACTACGAGCAGTACTTC
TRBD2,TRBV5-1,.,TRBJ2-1,CASSLWLAGGIDYNEQFF,TGCGCCAGCAGCTTGTGGCTAGCGGGGGGGATCGACTACAATGAGCAGTTCTTC
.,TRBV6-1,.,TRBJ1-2,CASSVSGWGDGYTF,TGTGCCAGCAGTGTCTCAGGGTGGGGGGACGGCTACACCTTC
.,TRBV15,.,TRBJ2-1,CATTTQRGARINEQFF,TGTGCCACCACCACTCAAAGGGGGGCGCGGATCAATGAGCAGTTCTTC
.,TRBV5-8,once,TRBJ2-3,CASSLGGADTQYF,TGTGCCAGCAGCTTGGGCGGGGCCGATACGCAGTATTTT
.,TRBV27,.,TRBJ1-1,CASSFRVHTEAFF,TGTGCCAGCAGTTTTAGGGTTCACACTGAAGCTTTCTTT
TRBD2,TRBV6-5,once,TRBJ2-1,CASSRGTTNNEQFF,TGTGCCAGCAGCCGGGGGACTACCAACAATGAGCAGTTCTTC
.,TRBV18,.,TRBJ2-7,CASSPTPSYRGNEQYF,TGTGCCAGCTCACCTACCCCCTCTTATCGGGGGAACGAGCAGTACTTC
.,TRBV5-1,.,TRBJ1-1,CASSLAPNTEAFF,TGCGCCAGCAGCTTGGCTCCGAACACTGAAGCTTTCTTT
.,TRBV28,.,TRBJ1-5,CASSADSLNQPQHF,TGTGCCAGCAGTGCGGACAGCTTGAATCAGCCCCAGCATTTT
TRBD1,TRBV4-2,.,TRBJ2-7,CASSQVGQGTSYEQYF,TGTGCCAGCAGCCAAGTAGGACAGGGGACCTCCTACGAGCAGTACTTC
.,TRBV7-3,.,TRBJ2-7,CASSLGGTSYEQYF,TGTGCCAGCAGCTTAGGAGGGACCTCCTACGAGCAGTACTTC
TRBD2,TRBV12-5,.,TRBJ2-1,CASAPGGQDEQFF,TGTGCTAGTGCCCCGGGGGGGCAGGATGAGCAGTTCTTC
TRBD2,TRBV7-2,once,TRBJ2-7,CASSTFGGTSTF,TGTGCCAGCAGCACCTTTGGGGGGACTAGCACATTC
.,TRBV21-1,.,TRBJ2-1,CASSKDRTGPYNEQFF,TGTGCCAGCAGCAAAGATAGGACAGGGCCCTACAATGAGCAGTTCTTC
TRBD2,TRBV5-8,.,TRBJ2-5,CASSLGGTSGVQETQYF,TGTGCCAGCAGCTTGGGGGGGACTAGCGGGGTCCAAGAGACCCAGTACTTC
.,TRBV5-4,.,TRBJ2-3,CASSIQGSLSTDTQYF,TGTGCCAGCAGCATACAGGGATCCCTTTCCACAGATACGCAGTATTTT
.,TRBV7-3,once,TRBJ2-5,CASSLTGGVETQYF,TGTGCCAGCAGCTTAACCGGGGGCGTCGAGACCCAGTACTTC
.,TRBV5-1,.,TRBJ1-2,CASSPGQTYGYTF,TGCGCCAGCAGCCCCGGACAGACCTATGGCTACACCTTC
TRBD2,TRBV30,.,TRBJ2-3,CAWSSQGTSGGGTDTQYF,TGTGCCTGGAGTTCTCAAGGGACTAGCGGGGGCGGGACAGATACGCAGTATTTT